This T cell receptor beta chain was retrieved from a study of blood T cells in healthy people across ages (dated by TCRdb to between 2015 and 2017). About the study as a whole: Template switching captured roughly one uniquely barcoded TCR beta cDNA molecule per two T cells in model experiments. Age-related changes in TCR beta repertoire diversity were measured in the study by deep sequencing normalized with unique cDNA molecular identifiers. Donors were grouped into four age groups: young (average about 15 years), middle-aged (about 38), aged (62) and long-lived (around 80). To avoid experimental bias, donors of different ages were distributed randomly across sequencing lanes. For two donors (one aged 18 to 30 and one aged 80 or older), the study analyzed two additional independent replicas of 1 million unique cDNA reads from the same blood draw.

Donors were 30 to 45 systemically healthy Caucasian individuals from Russia aged roughly 6 to 95 years. Approximately 9.7 milliliters of peripheral blood were drawn from each donor into EDTA-treated Vacutainer tubes. Ficoll-Paque density-gradient centrifugation was used to isolate PBMCs, with at least 7 million per sample. Total RNA was extracted from PBMCs with Trizol reagent, with at least 6 micrograms obtained per sample. The percentages of naive CD45RAhigh/CD27high T cells were determined by flow cytometry on a PBMC aliquot from every donor. As encoded in the germline V gene (reference sequence), CDR1 is DFQATT while CDR2 is SNEGSKA. There are 13 amino acids in the CDR3, from cysteine to phenylalanine inclusive. Only the CDR3 DNA stays, 39 bases, in frame from base 1. V and J lose 0 bases and 5 bases, and a span of 8 bases separates them. Here is what the overall study found, with its caveats: Donor CMV infection status was unknown, potentially confounding age-related changes in expanded clonotypes. Bulk unsorted PBMC profiling prevented conclusive comparison of naive and antigen-experienced compartments. Estimates of total diversity from one million sequenced T cells were regarded as lower bounds and underestimates. Observed TCR beta diversity per million T cells fell roughly linearly with age, and a significant reduction was already apparent by age around 44. The percentage of naive T cells measured by flow cytometry correlated strongly with observed TCR beta diversity. Compared with the aged group, more naive CD4+ T cells, fewer expanded clones and increased TCR diversity were shown by the long-lived group, suggesting age selection.

Library method: 5' RACE. Sequencing was performed on an Illumina HiSeq 2500. A second PCR of about 7 to 12 cycles was performed with a sample-barcoded 5' primer and a J-beta primer mix. A template-switch 5' adaptor carrying 12 random nucleotides introduced a unique molecular identifier onto each TCR beta cDNA molecule. Each sample yielded at least 2.5 million CDR3-containing paired-end reads. First-strand cDNA was synthesized from all RNA with the Mint cDNA synthesis kit, primed by a TRBC-specific oligonucleotide. All cDNA was treated with uracil-DNA glycosylase and then went through a first 18-cycle PCR with the universal primers M1SS and BC2_uni_R. In the authors' own workflow: Normalization of each sample was performed by random selection of 1 million high-quality reads, each carrying a distinct molecular identifier. Instead of being binned into consensus sequences, reads that shared molecular identifiers were thrown out. CDR3 identification, clonotype clustering and error correction used MiTCR with a Q25 quality threshold and the strictest error-elimination algorithm. A nonparametric unseen species model with Euler transformation was used to estimate lower-bound total TCR beta diversity. The public sequencing data were trimmed at Q25 with fastp and processed into clonotypes with MiXCR by TCRdb, which kept only in-frame beta chains. Records with the same CDR3 protein are collapsed into one entry carrying the most frequent genes and DNA. TCRdb's processing, not the authors' own work, is the source of the V and J calls. Here the sample has 1.5 million to 1.9 million distinct CDR3 sequences; 42% occur a single time. The ten largest clonotypes hold just over 4% of the sample.

Notes on this clonotype: It lacks a known antigen. The sample holds no much larger clone one base away, and base qualities are not on file.

This TCR was recovered from a woman aged 18-35 years in good health. The chain couples TRBV20-1 to TRBJ2-1, with the D gene too uncertain to name. Sequenced material: blood. Read as DNA, the sequence is TGCAGTGCTAGAGATGACCCCGACAATGAGCAGTTCTTC. Its protein product is CSARDDPDNEQFF.